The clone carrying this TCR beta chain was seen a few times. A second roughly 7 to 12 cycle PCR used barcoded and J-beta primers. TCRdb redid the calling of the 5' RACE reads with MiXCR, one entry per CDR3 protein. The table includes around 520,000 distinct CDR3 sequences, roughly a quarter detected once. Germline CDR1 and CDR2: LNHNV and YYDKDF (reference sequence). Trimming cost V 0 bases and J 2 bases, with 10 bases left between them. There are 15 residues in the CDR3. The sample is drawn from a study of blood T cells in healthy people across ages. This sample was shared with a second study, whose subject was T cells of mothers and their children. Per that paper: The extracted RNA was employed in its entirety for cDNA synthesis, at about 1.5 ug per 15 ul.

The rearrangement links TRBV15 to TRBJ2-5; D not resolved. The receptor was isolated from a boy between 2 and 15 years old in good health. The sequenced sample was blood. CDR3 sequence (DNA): TGTGCCACCAGCAGAGACCCTAGACAACAAGAGACCCAGTACTTC. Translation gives CATSRDPRQQETQYF.